Below, 29 T cell receptor beta chains from the same sample are listed, as sequenced in a study of T cell repertoires in aging, cancer and after chemotherapy. Multiplex touch-down PCR with TRB-A/B primers amplified rearranged V-D-J TRB sequences. Each CDR3 protein gets one entry after TCRdb re-called the multiplex PCR reads with MiXCR. The sample lists some 5,100 distinct CDR3 sequences; 35% to 50% were seen once. The template was genomic DNA from peripheral blood, not RNA. What was sequenced was blood. The receptor set was obtained from a human donor with a blood cancer.

The gene calls are TRBV27 and TRBJ1-4, with D perhaps matching TRBD1 (6 bases). Germline CDR1 reads MNHEY; CDR2 reads SMNVEV (reference sequence). The CDR3 is 15 amino acids. The ends were cut back, 6 bases at V and 3 bases at J, with 14 bases in the middle. The CDR3 protein is CASSPLGTSNEKLFF. The CDR3 bases are TGTGCCAGCAGCCCACTCGGGACATCTAATGAAAAACTGTTTTTT.

CDR3 in DNA: TGTGCCAGCAGCTTGAGGGACAATGAGCAGTTCTTC. Translating gives CASSLRDNEQFF. The rearrangement uses TRBV5-5 and TRBJ2-1; D is unresolved. This CDR3 region has 12 residues. V lost 1 base, J lost 5 bases, and 4 bases lay in between. CDR1 is SGHKS and CDR2 is YYEKEE in the germline V gene (reference sequence).

The V call is TRBV6-4, the J call TRBJ2-5; D is perhaps TRBD2 (6 bases). CDR1 MRHNA and CDR2 SNTAGT come from the germline V gene. The CDR3 spans 14 residues. Trimming took off 0 bases at V and 5 bases at J, with 10 bases between the two ends. Here the CDR3 reads CASSDSGGVETQYF. The CDR3 coding sequence is TGTGCCAGCAGTGACTCGGGCGGGGTCGAGACCCAGTACTTC.

This clonotype was seen a handful of times. The genes are TRBV24-1 and TRBJ2-3; 8 bases match TRBD1. The CDR3 has 15 residues. Germline V gene lookup returns CDR1 KGHDR and CDR2 SFDVKD. V was pared by 7 bases and J by 3 bases, with 8 bases of the junction left unmatched. The CDR3 reads CATSTRQGLTDTQYF. The CDR3 DNA sequence: TGTGCCACCAGCACCAGACAGGGGTTAACAGATACGCAGTATTTT.

This clonotype showed up just a few times. This chain's CDR3 is CSASLLRGGDTQYF. The CDR3 coding sequence is TGCAGTGCTAGTCTCCTCAGGGGGGGAGATACGCAGTATTTT. V gene TRBV20-1 combines with J gene TRBJ2-3; the D gene could be TRBD1 or TRBD2 (7 bases each). Germline CDR1 is DFQATT and CDR2 is SNEGSKA (reference sequence). This CDR3 contains 14 residues. Trimming stripped 3 bases from V and 5 bases from J, with 15 bases between.

This clonotype occurred a few times. V gene TRBV5-4 combines with J gene TRBJ2-3; D gene unclear. Trimming pared 1 base from V and 1 base from J, leaving 10 bases between. This CDR3 has 15 amino acids. Per germline, CDR1 SGHNT and CDR2 YYREEE (reference sequence). This CDR3 reads CASSLWVSGTDTQYF. The CDR3, as DNA: TGTGCCAGCAGCTTGTGGGTCTCGGGCACAGATACGCAGTATTTT.

A few counts support this clonotype. The chain couples TRBV19 to TRBJ2-1; TRBD1 agrees at 9 bases. There are 14 residues in the CDR3. The germline gives CDR1 LNHDA, CDR2 SQIVND (reference sequence). Trimming at V came to 4 bases and at J to 8 bases, leaving 6 bases not matched to a gene. CDR3 sequence: CASSRRTGVDEQFF. The CDR3 nucleotides read TGTGCCAGTAGTAGGAGGACAGGGGTCGATGAGCAGTTCTTC.

V usage is TRBV30 and J usage is TRBJ2-3, with TRBD1 matching 11 bases. Germline V gene data show CDR1 as GTSNPN and CDR2 as SVGIG (reference sequence). V lost 4 bases to trimming and J lost 2 bases; unmatched junction nucleotides: 5. The CDR3 contains 15 residues. The chain's CDR3 is CAWNLGQGDTDTQYF. CDR3 nucleotides: TGTGCCTGGAATCTGGGACAGGGGGACACAGATACGCAGTATTTT.

This clonotype was detected a few times. The chain links TRBV6-5 to TRBJ2-5; 9 nucleotides line up with TRBD2. Germline V gene data show CDR1 as MNHEY and CDR2 as SVGAGI. Unmatched junction bases numbered 8, after V lost 5 bases and J lost 4 bases. This CDR3 comprises 15 residues. The CDR3 reads CASSEMGGRVETQYF. For the CDR3, the DNA is TGTGCCAGCAGTGAAATGGGCGGGAGGGTAGAGACCCAGTACTTC.

V usage is TRBV20-1 and J usage is TRBJ2-5; TRBD1 matches at 7 bases. CDR3 length equals 13 residues. Per the germline V gene, CDR1 is DFQATT and CDR2 is SNEGSKA (reference sequence). The junction had 6 bases not matched to a gene; V was cut back by 3 bases and J by 5 bases. The CDR3 coding sequence is TGCAGTGCTAGGTTAGGGGGCCGGGAGACCCAGTACTTC. As protein: CSARLGGRETQYF.

The chain has TRBV7-3 and TRBJ1-2; D remains ambiguous. This CDR3 is 11 amino acids long. Germline-derived CDR1 and CDR2 are SGHTA and FQGTGA. V gave up 1 base and J gave up 5 bases, with 2 bases separating them. The CDR3 here is CASSLKYGYTF. The DNA of the CDR3 is TGTGCCAGCAGCTTAAAGTATGGCTACACCTTC.

The chain joins TRBV6-2 or TRBV6-3 to TRBJ1-1; D unclear. The length of the CDR3 is 13 residues. V gave up 6 bases and J gave up 3 bases, with 11 bases separating them. The germline gives CDR1 MNHEY, CDR2 SVGEGT. CDR3 protein: CASRAGRHTEAFF. The DNA of the CDR3 is TGTGCCAGCAGAGCCGGGCGCCACACTGAAGCTTTCTTT.

Sample share makes this clonotype medium-sized. The CDR3 sequence: CASSFLATGYEQYF. The CDR3 DNA reads TGTGCCAGCAGCTTCCTGGCAACGGGCTACGAGCAGTACTTC. The chain recombines TRBV7-9 with TRBJ2-7, with D unclear. V was trimmed by 3 bases and J by 3 bases, leaving 12 bases between them. The CDR3 is 14 amino acids. Per the germline V gene, CDR1 is SEHNR and CDR2 is FQNEAQ (reference sequence).

In this sample, this clonotype turned up a few times. The gene calls are TRBV5-6 and TRBJ2-7; TRBD1 agrees at 10 bases. After removal of 0 bases from V and 2 bases from J, the junction contained 2 bases not matched to a gene. The CDR3 length is 15 residues. Germline V gene lookup returns CDR1 SGHDT and CDR2 YYEEEE. The CDR3 loop reads CASSLAGQGAYEQYF. The CDR3 coding sequence is TGTGCCAGCAGCTTGGCTGGACAGGGGGCCTACGAGCAGTACTTC.

The gene calls are TRBV6-2 or TRBV6-3 and TRBJ1-6, with 8 bases that match TRBD1. Looked up from germline, CDR1 is MNHEY and CDR2 is SVGEGT. The CDR3 is made up of 16 amino acids. V shed 7 bases and J 0 bases; nucleotides not matched to a gene: 5. CDR3 bases: TGTGCCAGCACCCGGACAGGGAGCTCCTATAATTCACCCCTCCACTTT. Amino acids: CASTRTGSSYNSPLHF.

J is TRBJ2-2 and V is TRBV7-6; 7 bases map to TRBD1. The V and J ends lost 3 bases and 7 bases, in that order; junction bases with no gene match: 5. The CDR3 runs 14 residues. Germline assignment: CDR1 SGHVS and CDR2 FNYEAQ. The CDR3 coding sequence is TGTGCCAGCAGCTTTCAACAGGGGATCGGGGAGCTGTTTTTT. Residues: CASSFQQGIGELFF. The entire variable domain, with the rest obtained from reference TRBV7-6 and TRBJ2-2, is as follows: GAGVSQSPRYKVTKRGQDVALRCDPISGHVSLYWYRQALGQGPEFLTYFNYEAQQDKSGLPNDRFSAERPEGSISTLTIQRTEQRDSAMYRCASSFQQGIGELFFGEGSRLTVL.

The rearrangement uses TRBV19 and TRBJ2-3, with TRBD2 matching 10 bases. V was pared by 5 bases and J by 1 base, with 6 bases of the junction left unmatched. Germline-derived CDR1 and CDR2 are LNHDA and SQIVND (reference sequence). This CDR3 has 16 amino acids. CDR3 DNA: TGTGCCAGTAGTCCTCGGACTAGCGGACGCACAGATACGCAGTATTTT. This encodes CASSPRTSGRTDTQYF.

This chain joins TRBV29-1 and TRBJ1-5, with D maybe TRBD1 (5 bases). This CDR3 spans 12 amino acids. Germline CDR1 reads SQVTM; CDR2 reads ANQGSEA. V was trimmed by 5 bases and J by 2 bases, leaving 7 bases between them. Here the CDR3 DNA reads TGCAGCGTTAAAGGGGGCAATCAGCCCCAGCATTTT. Its protein product is CSVKGGNQPQHF.

This clonotype is judged large. The chain's CDR3 is CASSLSFSGANVLTF. The CDR3 DNA sequence: TGTGCCAGCAGTTTATCTTTCTCTGGGGCCAACGTCCTGACTTTC. This chain joins TRBV27 and TRBJ2-6; D is undetermined. This CDR3 contains 15 residues. V was pared by 0 bases and J by 0 bases, with 3 bases between. The germline V gene has CDR1 MNHEY and CDR2 SMNVEV (reference sequence).

In its sample, this clonotype is medium-sized. The chain couples TRBV30 to TRBJ2-2; 12 positions agree with TRBD1. Trimming cost V 3 bases and J 5 bases; bases outside gene matches: 4. Germline V gene data show CDR1 as GTSNPN and CDR2 as SVGIG (reference sequence). The CDR3 is 15 amino acids. As DNA, the CDR3 is TGTGCCTGGAGAAGGGACAGGGGGCGAACCGGGGAGCTGTTTTTT. This encodes CAWRRDRGRTGELFF.

This clonotype was counted between two and nine times. This chain uses TRBV6-4 with TRBJ2-5; possible D gene TRBD2, 5 bases. The CDR3 loop spans 14 amino acids. Looked up from germline, CDR1 is MRHNA and CDR2 is SNTAGT. Trimming cost V 0 bases and J 7 bases, with 12 bases left between them. This CDR3 is CASSDSSGAGTQYF. The CDR3 DNA is TGTGCCAGCAGTGACTCGAGCGGAGCCGGGACCCAGTACTTC.

The chain has TRBV27 and TRBJ2-7; a weak D match, TRBD1 (6 bases). The V gene lost 5 bases and the J gene lost 2 bases, with 16 bases spanning the gap. This CDR3 is built from 15 residues. Germline V gene sequence: CDR1 MNHEY, CDR2 SMNVEV (reference sequence). CDR3 bases: TGTGCCAGCAGTCCCAGGGACATTCCTACCTACGAGCAGTACTTC. Protein product: CASSPRDIPTYEQYF.

The V call is TRBV19, the J call TRBJ2-5; 7 nucleotides match TRBD2. Looked up from germline, CDR1 is LNHDA and CDR2 is SQIVND (reference sequence). This CDR3 comprises 16 residues. V shed 2 bases and J 2 bases; nucleotides not matched to a gene: 8. The CDR3 is CASSIFGGGGQETQYF. CDR3 sequence (DNA): TGTGCCAGTAGTATATTTGGGGGGGGAGGGCAAGAGACCCAGTACTTC. The full variable domain, in which reference TRBV19 and TRBJ2-5 provide the parts outside the CDR3, is DGGITQSPKYLFRKEGQNVTLSCEQNLNHDAMYWYRQDPGQGLRLIYYSQIVNDFQKGDIAEGYSVSREKKESFPLTVTSAQKNPTAFYLCASSIFGGGGQETQYFGPGTRLLVL.

This clonotype is categorized as medium-sized. The rearrangement joins TRBV6-5 to TRBJ2-2; D may be TRBD1 or TRBD2 (5 bases each). CDR3 length equals 15 residues. V dropped 2 bases and J dropped 7 bases, with 14 bases sitting between them. Per the germline V gene, CDR1 is MNHEY and CDR2 is SVGAGI. CDR3 nucleotides: TGTGCCAGCAGTTACACCCAGGGACGGGGCGGGGAGCTGTTTTTT. Translating it yields CASSYTQGRGGELFF.

The chain employs TRBV7-2 and TRBJ2-6; D is unclear. V shed 5 bases and J shed 2 bases, with 22 bases lying between them. The CDR3 consists of 19 residues. Germline V CDR1 and CDR2: SGHTA, FQGNSA. In nucleotides, the CDR3 is TGTGCCAGCAGCCCTTTTTATGTTATTCGGAGAACTGGGGCCAACGTCCTGACTTTC. It translates to CASSPFYVIRRTGANVLTF.

The chain couples TRBV20-1 to TRBJ2-1; D may match TRBD1 or TRBD2 (6 bases each). Germline V lookup: CDR1 DFQATT, CDR2 SNEGSKA (reference sequence). This CDR3 has 14 amino acids. Deletions cut 3 bases from V and 6 bases from J, with 15 bases between. The CDR3 nucleotides read TGCAGTGCTAGCGGGGGCGACTCTGGCAATGAGCAGTTCTTC. It yields the protein CSASGGDSGNEQFF.

The gene calls are TRBV6-1 and TRBJ2-7; D is uncertain. Looked up from germline, CDR1 is MNHNS and CDR2 is SASEGT. The CDR3 totals 13 residues. Between the trimmed V and J ends, which lost 3 bases and 5 bases, there was a span of 11 bases. The CDR3 region is CASSDLTHNEQYF. CDR3 nucleotides: TGTGCCAGCAGTGACTTGACCCACAACGAGCAGTACTTC.

This chain joins TRBV29-1 and TRBJ2-7; D unclear. CDR1 and CDR2 (germline): SQVTM, ANQGSEA. Trimming shortened V by 1 base and J by 1 base, and 14 bases separated the two germline ends. CDR3 length: 15 residues. The CDR3 loop is CSVEGTLTDSYEQYF. The CDR3 bases are TGCAGCGTTGAAGGGACCTTGACTGATTCCTACGAGCAGTACTTC.

The table lists this clonotype with a count of one. The conserved final phenylalanine or tryptophan is absent from the CDR3, which likely points to a read error. The chain is built from TRBV12-3 or TRBV12-4 and TRBJ2-2; 10 nucleotides match TRBD1. This CDR3 spans 17 amino acids. J was trimmed by 4 bases and V by 5 bases; bases with no gene match: 10. Here the CDR3 reads CASSLSIGQGGTGELFL. In DNA form, the CDR3 reads TGTGCCAGCAGTCTATCAATCGGACAGGGGGGCACCGGGGAGCTGTTTTTA.